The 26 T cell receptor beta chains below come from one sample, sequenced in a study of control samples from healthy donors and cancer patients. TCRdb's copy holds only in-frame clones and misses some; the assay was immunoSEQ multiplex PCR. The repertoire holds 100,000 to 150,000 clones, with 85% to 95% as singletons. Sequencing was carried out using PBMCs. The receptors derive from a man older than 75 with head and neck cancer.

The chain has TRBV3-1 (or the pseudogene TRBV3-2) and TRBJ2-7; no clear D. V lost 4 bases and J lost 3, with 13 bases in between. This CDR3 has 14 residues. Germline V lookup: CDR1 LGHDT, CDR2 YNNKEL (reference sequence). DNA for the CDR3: TGTGCCAGCAGCCGTAACCAGAAGAACTACGAGCAGTACTTC. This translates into CASSRNQKNYEQYF.

The CDR3 DNA reads TGTGCCACCAGCAGAGATAAGGGGCAGGGGCATGAAAAACTGTTTTTT. This encodes CATSRDKGQGHEKLFF. The chain has TRBV15 and TRBJ1-4; perhaps TRBD1 as D (6 bases). This CDR3 spans 16 amino acids. V was clipped by 0 bases and J by 6 bases, with 14 bases between them. In germline, CDR1 is LNHNV, CDR2 YYDKDF (reference sequence). Variable domain in full (rest from reference TRBV15 and TRBJ1-4): DAMVIQNPRYQVTQFGKPVTLSCSQTLNHNVMYWYQQKSSQAPKLLFHYYDKDFNNEADTPDNFQSRRPNTSFCFLDIRSPGLGDTAMYLCATSRDKGQGHEKLFFGSGTQLSVL.

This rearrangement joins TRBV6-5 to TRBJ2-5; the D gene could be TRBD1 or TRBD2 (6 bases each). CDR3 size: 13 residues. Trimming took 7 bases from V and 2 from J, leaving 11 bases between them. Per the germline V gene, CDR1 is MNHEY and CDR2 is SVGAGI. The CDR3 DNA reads TGTGCCAGCACTAGGGGGGCACAAGAGACCCAGTACTTC. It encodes CASTRGAQETQYF.

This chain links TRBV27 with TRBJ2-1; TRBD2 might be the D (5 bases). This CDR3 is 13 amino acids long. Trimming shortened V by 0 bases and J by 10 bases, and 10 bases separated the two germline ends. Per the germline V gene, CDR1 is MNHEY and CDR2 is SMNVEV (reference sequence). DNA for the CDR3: TGTGCCAGCAGTTTATCGAGACGGGGAGAGCAGTTCTTC. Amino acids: CASSLSRRGEQFF.

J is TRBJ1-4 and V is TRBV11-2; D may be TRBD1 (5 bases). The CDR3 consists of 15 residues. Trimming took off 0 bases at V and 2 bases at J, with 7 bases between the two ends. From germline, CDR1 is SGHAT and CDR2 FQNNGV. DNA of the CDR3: TGTGCCAGCAGCTTAGAACGGGGGACTAATGAAAAACTGTTTTTT. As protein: CASSLERGTNEKLFF.

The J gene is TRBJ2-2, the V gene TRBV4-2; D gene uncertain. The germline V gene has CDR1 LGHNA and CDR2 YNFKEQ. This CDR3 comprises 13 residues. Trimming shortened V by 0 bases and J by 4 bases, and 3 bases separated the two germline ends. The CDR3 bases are TGTGCCAGCAGCCAAGATGGCACCGGGGAGCTGTTTTTT. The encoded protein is CASSQDGTGELFF.

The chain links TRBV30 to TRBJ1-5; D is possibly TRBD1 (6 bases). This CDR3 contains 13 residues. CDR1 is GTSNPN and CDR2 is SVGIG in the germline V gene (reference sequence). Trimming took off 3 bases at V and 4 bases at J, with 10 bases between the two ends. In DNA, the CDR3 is TGTGCCTGGAGGGACAGTACAAATCAGCCCCAGCATTTT. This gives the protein CAWRDSTNQPQHF.

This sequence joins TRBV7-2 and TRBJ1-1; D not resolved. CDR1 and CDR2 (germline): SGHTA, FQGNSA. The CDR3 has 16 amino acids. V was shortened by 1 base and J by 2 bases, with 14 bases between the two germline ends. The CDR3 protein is CASSLGGRRSNTEAFF. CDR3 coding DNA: TGTGCCAGCAGCTTAGGCGGAAGAAGAAGTAACACTGAAGCTTTCTTT.

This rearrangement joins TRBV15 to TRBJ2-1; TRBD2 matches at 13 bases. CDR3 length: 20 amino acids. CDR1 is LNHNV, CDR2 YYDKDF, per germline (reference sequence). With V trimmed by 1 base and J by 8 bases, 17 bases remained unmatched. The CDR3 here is CATSRGPGLAGARRVDEQFF. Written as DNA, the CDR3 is TGTGCCACCAGCAGAGGCCCAGGACTAGCGGGAGCCCGCCGAGTCGATGAGCAGTTCTTC.

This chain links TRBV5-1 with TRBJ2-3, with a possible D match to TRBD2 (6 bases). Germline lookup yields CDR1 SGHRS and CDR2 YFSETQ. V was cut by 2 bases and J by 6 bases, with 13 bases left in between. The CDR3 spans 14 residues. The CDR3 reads CASSFSRGLDTQYF. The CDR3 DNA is TGCGCCAGCAGCTTCTCTAGGGGACTGGATACGCAGTATTTT.

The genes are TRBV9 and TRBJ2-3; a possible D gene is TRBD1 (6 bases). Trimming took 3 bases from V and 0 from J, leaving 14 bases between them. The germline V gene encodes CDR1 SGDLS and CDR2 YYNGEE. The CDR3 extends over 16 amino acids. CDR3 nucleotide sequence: TGTGCCAGCAGCGGATCGGGACACCCGAGCACAGATACGCAGTATTTT. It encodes CASSGSGHPSTDTQYF.

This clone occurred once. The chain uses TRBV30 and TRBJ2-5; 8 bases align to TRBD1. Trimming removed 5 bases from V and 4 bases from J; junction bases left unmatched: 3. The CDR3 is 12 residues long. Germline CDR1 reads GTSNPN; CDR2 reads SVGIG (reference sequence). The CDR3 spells CAWETGGETQYF. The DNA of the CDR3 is TGTGCCTGGGAAACAGGGGGAGAGACCCAGTACTTC.

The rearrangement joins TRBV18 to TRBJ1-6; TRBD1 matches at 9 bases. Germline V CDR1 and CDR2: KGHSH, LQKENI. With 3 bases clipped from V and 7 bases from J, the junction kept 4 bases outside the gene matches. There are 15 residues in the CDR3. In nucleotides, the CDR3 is TGTGCCAGCTCACCCGGGACAGGGAGCAATTCACCCCTCCACTTT. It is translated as CASSPGTGSNSPLHF.

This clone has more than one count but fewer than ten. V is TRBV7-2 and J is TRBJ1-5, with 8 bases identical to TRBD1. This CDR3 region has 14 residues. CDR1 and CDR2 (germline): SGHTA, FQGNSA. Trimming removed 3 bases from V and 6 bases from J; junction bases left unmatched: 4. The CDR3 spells CASSLDRVLQPQHF. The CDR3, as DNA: TGTGCCAGCAGCTTGGACAGGGTGCTTCAGCCCCAGCATTTT.

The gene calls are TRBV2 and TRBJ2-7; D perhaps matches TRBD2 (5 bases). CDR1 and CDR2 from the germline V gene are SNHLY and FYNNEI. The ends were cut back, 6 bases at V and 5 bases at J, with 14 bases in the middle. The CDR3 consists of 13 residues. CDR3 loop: CASRWMTRDEQYF. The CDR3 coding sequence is TGTGCCAGCAGATGGATGACGAGGGACGAGCAGTACTTC.

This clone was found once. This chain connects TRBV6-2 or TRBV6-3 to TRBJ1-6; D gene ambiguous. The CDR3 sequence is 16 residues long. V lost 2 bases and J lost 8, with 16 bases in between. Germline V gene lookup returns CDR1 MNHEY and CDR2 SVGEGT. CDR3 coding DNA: TGTGCCAGCAGTTACCGTCGCGCCGGGTTGGATTCACCCCTCCACTTT. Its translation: CASSYRRAGLDSPLHF.

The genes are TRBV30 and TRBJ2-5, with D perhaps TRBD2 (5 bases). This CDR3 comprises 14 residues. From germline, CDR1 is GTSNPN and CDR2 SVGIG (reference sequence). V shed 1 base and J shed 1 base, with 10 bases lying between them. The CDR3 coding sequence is TGTGCCTGGAGTGCTCACCGGGGCCAAGAGACCCAGTACTTC. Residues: CAWSAHRGQETQYF.

The CDR3 loop is CASSLTVPQHF. CDR3 sequence (DNA): TGTGCCAGCAGTTTAACCGTACCCCAGCATTTT. J is TRBJ1-5 and V is TRBV28; D is undetermined. This CDR3 spans 11 amino acids. Trimming stripped 2 bases from V and 10 bases from J, with 6 bases between. CDR1 and CDR2 from the germline V gene are MDHEN and SYDVKM.

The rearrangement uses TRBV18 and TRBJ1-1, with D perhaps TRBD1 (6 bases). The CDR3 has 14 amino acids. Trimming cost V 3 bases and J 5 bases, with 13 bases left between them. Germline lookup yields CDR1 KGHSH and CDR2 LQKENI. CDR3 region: CASSPGQKRTEAFF. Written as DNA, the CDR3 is TGTGCCAGCTCACCGGGACAAAAACGGACTGAAGCTTTCTTT.

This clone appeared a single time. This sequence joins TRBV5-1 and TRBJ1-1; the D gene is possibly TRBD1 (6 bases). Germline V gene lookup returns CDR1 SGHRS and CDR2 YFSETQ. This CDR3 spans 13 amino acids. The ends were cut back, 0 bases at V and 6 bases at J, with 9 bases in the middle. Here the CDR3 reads CASSLDRVAEAFF. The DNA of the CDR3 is TGCGCCAGCAGCTTGGACAGGGTCGCTGAAGCTTTCTTT. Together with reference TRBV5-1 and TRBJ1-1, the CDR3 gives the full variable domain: KAGVTQTPRYLIKTRGQQVTLSCSPISGHRSVSWYQQTPGQGLQFLFEYFSETQRNKGNFPGRFSGRQFSNSRSEMNVSTLELGDSALYLCASSLDRVAEAFFGQGTRLTVV.

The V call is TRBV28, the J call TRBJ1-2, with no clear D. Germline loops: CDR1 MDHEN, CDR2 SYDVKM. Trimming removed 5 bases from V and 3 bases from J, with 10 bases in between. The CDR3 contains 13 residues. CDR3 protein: CASSPPAYYGYTF. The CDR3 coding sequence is TGTGCCAGCAGTCCCCCGGCCTACTATGGCTACACCTTC.

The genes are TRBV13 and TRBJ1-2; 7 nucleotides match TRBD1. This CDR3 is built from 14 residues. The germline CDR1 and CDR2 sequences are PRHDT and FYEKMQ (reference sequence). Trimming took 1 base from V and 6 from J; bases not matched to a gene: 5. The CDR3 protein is CASSLVDRSNGYTF. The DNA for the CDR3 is TGTGCCAGCAGCTTAGTGGACAGGTCAAATGGCTACACCTTC.

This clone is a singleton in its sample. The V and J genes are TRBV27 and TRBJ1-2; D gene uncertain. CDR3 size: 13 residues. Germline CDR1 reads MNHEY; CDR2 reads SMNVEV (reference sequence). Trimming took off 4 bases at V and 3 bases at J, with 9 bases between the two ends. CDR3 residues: CASSSVRDYGYTF. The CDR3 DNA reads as TGTGCCAGCAGTTCGGTGAGGGACTATGGCTACACCTTC.

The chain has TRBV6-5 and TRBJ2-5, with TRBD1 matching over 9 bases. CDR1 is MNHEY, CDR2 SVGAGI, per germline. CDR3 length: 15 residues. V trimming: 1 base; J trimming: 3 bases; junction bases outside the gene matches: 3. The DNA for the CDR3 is TGTGCCAGCAGTTACTGGGACAGGGCTAAAGAGACCCAGTACTTC. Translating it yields CASSYWDRAKETQYF.

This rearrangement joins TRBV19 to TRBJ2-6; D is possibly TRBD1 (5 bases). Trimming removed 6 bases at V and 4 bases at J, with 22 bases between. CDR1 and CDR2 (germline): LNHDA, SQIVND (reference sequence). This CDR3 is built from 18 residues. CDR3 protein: CASSLSHVNGAGANVLTF. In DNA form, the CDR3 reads TGTGCCAGTAGCCTTAGCCACGTCAATGGGGCCGGGGCCAACGTCCTGACTTTC.

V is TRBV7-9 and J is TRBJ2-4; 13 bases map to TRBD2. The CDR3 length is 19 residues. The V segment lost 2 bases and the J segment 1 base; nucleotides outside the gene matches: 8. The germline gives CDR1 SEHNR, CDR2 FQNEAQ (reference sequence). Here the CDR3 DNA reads TGTGCCAGCAGCTTATTCAGGACTAGCGGGGGACAGGCCAAAAACATTCAGTACTTC. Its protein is CASSLFRTSGGQAKNIQYF.